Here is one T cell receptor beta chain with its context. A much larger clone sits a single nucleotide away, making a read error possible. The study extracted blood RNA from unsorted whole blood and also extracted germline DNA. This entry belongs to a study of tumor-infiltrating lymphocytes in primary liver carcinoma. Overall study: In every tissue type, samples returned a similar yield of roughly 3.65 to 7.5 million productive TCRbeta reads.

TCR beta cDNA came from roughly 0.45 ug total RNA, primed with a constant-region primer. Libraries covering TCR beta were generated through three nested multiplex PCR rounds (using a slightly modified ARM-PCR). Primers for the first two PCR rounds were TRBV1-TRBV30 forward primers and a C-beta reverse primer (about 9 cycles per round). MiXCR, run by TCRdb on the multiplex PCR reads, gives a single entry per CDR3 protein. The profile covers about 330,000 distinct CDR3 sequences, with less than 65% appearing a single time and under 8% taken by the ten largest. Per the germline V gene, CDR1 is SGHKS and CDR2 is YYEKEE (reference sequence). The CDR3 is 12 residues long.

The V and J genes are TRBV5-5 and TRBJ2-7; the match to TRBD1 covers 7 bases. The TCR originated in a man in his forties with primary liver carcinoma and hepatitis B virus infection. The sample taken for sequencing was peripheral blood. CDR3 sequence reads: CAISFQGDEQYF. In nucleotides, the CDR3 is TGTGCCATCAGCTTTCAGGGGGACGAGCAGTACTTC.